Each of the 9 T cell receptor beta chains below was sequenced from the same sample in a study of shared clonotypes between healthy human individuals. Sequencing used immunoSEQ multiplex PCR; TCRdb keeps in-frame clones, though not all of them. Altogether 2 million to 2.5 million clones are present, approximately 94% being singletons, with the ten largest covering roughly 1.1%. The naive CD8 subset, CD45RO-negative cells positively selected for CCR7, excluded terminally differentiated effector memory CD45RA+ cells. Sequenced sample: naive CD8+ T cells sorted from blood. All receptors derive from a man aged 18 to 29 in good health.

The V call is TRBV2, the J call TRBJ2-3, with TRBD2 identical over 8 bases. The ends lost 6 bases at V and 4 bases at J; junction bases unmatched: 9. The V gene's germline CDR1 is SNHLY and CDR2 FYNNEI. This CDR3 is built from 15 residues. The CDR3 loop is CASSLGLALADTQYF. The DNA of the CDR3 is TGTGCCAGCAGCCTTGGACTAGCCCTGGCAGATACGCAGTATTTT.

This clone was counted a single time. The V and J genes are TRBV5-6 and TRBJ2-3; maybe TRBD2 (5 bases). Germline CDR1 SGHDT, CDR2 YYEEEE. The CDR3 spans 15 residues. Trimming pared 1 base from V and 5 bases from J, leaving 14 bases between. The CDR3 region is CASSLRTVEVDTQYF. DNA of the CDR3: TGTGCCAGCAGCTTGCGGACGGTGGAGGTAGATACGCAGTATTTT.

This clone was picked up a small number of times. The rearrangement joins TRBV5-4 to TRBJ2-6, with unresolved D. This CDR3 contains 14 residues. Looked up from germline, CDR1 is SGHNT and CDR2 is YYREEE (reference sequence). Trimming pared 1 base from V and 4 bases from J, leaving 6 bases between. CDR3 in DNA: TGTGCCAGCAGCTTGCCAGGCGGGGCCAACGTCCTGACTTTC. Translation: CASSLPGGANVLTF.

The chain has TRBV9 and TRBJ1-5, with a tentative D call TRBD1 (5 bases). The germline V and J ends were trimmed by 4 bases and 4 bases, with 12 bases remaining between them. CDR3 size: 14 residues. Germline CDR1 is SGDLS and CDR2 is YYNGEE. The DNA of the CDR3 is TGTGCCAGCAGCCCAGGGTTAGGTAATCAGCCCCAGCATTTT. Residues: CASSPGLGNQPQHF.

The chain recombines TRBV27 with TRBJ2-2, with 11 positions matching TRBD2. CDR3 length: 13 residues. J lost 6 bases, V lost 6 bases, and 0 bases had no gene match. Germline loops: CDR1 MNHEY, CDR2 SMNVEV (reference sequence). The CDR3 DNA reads TGTGCCAGCAGACTAGCGGGGGCCGGGGAGCTGTTTTTT. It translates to CASRLAGAGELFF.

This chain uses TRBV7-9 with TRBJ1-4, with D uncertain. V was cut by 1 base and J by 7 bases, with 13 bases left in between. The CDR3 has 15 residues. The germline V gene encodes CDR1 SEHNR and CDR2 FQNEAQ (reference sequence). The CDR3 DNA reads TGTGCCAGCAGCTTAGAGGGTTCCGGGAGTGAAAAACTGTTTTTT. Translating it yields CASSLEGSGSEKLFF.

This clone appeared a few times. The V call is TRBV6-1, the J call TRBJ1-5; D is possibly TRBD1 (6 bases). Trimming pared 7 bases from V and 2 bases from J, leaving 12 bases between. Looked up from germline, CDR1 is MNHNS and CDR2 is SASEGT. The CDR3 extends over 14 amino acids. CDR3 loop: CASTHEGGNQPQHF. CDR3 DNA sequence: TGTGCCAGCACCCATGAGGGGGGCAATCAGCCCCAGCATTTT.

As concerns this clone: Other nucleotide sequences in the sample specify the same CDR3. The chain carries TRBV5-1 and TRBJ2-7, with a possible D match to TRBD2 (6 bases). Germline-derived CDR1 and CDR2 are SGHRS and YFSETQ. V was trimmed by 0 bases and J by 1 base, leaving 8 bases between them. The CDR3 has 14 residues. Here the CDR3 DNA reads TGCGCCAGCAGCTTGGCCGGGACTTCCTACGAGCAGTACTTC. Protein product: CASSLAGTSYEQYF. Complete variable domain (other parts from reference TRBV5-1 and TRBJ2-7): KAGVTQTPRYLIKTRGQQVTLSCSPISGHRSVSWYQQTPGQGLQFLFEYFSETQRNKGNFPGRFSGRQFSNSRSEMNVSTLELGDSALYLCASSLAGTSYEQYFGPGTRLTVT.

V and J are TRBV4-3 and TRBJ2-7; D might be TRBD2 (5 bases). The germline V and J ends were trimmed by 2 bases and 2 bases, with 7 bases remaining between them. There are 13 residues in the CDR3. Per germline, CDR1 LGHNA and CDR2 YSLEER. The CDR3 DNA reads TGCGCCAGCAGCCAACTACTAGCCTACGAGCAGTACTTC. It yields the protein CASSQLLAYEQYF.